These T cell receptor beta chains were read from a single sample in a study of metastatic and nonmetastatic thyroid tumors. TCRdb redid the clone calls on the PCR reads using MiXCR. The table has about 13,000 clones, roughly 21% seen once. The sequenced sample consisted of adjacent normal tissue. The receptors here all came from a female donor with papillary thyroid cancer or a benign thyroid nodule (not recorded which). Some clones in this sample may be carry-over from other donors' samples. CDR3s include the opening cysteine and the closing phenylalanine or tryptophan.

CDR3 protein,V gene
CASSPGTSGTSYEQYF,TRBV27
CSAAPSTSGIRNEQFF,TRBV20-1
CASSKGTSRRETQYF,TRBV19
CASSLEGYGYTF,TRBV7-2
CSARGPGSADTQYF,TRBV20-1
CASLGQGFSGYTF,TRBV2
CASSFSGTALQPQYF,TRBV6-1
CSARDHRGSDTQFF,TRBV20-1
CASSLDRGSTEAFF,TRBV2
CASSEARGLAGDTGELFF,TRBV2
CASSVEYGRDNEQFF,TRBV9
CASGLPSGSSYEQYF,TRBV12-5
CASSESGAGVDTQYF,TRBV10-2
CASSLPSGRQVPGNTEAFF,TRBV6-2/TRBV6-3
CASSGTGYNEKLFF,TRBV9
CASSLPGPAVGELFF,TRBV11-2
CASNLEGSGNQPHHF,TRBV6-1
CASSYSFLYGYTF,TRBV27
CSATDLQREVGNEQFF,TRBV20-1